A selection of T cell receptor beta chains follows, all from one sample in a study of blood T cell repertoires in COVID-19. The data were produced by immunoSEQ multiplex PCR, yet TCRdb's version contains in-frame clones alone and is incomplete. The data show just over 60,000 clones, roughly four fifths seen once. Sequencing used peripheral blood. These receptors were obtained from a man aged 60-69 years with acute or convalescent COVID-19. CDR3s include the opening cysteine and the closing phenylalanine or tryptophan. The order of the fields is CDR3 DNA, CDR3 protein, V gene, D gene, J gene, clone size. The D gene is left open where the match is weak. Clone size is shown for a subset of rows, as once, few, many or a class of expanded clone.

cdr3_nt: TGCAGTGCCCCTCTATACACTGAAGCTTTCTTT
cdr3_aa: CSAPLYTEAFF
v_call: TRBV20-1
d_call: NA
j_call: TRBJ1-1
clone_size: NA

cdr3_nt: TGTGCCAGCATCCGAGGGGGGGTCACCGGGGAGCTGTTTTTT
cdr3_aa: CASIRGGVTGELFF
v_call: TRBV28
d_call: NA
j_call: TRBJ2-2
clone_size: once

cdr3_nt: TGTGCCAGCAGCCAGACGACTAGCGGAAACACCGGGGAGCTGTTTTTT
cdr3_aa: CASSQTTSGNTGELFF
v_call: TRBV7-6
d_call: TRBD2
j_call: TRBJ2-2
clone_size: NA

cdr3_nt: TGTGCCAGCAGTGAAGCTCTAGCGGGAGGGTACGAGCAGTACTTC
cdr3_aa: CASSEALAGGYEQYF
v_call: TRBV6-1
d_call: TRBD2
j_call: TRBJ2-7
clone_size: NA

cdr3_nt: TGTGCCAGCAGCCATTTCGGACAGGGGGAAAGCGAGCAGTACTTC
cdr3_aa: CASSHFGQGESEQYF
v_call: TRBV2
d_call: TRBD1
j_call: TRBJ2-7
clone_size: few

cdr3_nt: TGTGCCAGCAGCCAGGACAGGGGGCCGGAGACCCAGTACTTC
cdr3_aa: CASSQDRGPETQYF
v_call: TRBV4-2
d_call: TRBD1
j_call: TRBJ2-5
clone_size: NA

cdr3_nt: TGTGCCATCAGTGCAAGGCAGGGTGGTATCACCGGGGAGCTGTTTTTT
cdr3_aa: CAISARQGGITGELFF
v_call: TRBV10-3
d_call: NA
j_call: TRBJ2-2
clone_size: NA

cdr3_nt: TGTGCCAGCAGCTTAGGACAGAGCACAGATACGCAGTATTTT
cdr3_aa: CASSLGQSTDTQYF
v_call: TRBV11-3
d_call: NA
j_call: TRBJ2-3
clone_size: NA

cdr3_nt: TGTGCCAGCAGTGAATTAGGGAGCTCCTACGAGCAGTACTTC
cdr3_aa: CASSELGSSYEQYF
v_call: TRBV6-1
d_call: NA
j_call: TRBJ2-7
clone_size: NA

cdr3_nt: TGTGCCACCAGCGCAGGGTCCGGGACAGAAACCTACGAGCAGTACTTC
cdr3_aa: CATSAGSGTETYEQYF
v_call: TRBV15
d_call: TRBD1
j_call: TRBJ2-7
clone_size: NA

cdr3_nt: TGTGCCTGGAGCCCTTTTGGTGGGGGGAATCAGCCCCAGCATTTT
cdr3_aa: CAWSPFGGGNQPQHF
v_call: TRBV30
d_call: NA
j_call: TRBJ1-5
clone_size: NA

cdr3_nt: TGCGCCAGCAGCCAAGCCGGGTATGGCTACACCTTC
cdr3_aa: CASSQAGYGYTF
v_call: TRBV4-1
d_call: NA
j_call: TRBJ1-2
clone_size: NA

cdr3_nt: TGTGCCAGCAGCTTTGAGGGGGCTGACACCGGGGAGCTGTTTTTT
cdr3_aa: CASSFEGADTGELFF
v_call: TRBV7-2
d_call: TRBD1
j_call: TRBJ2-2
clone_size: NA

cdr3_nt: TGTGCCAGCAGCTTACAGCCCGGGAGGGGAGATACGCAGTATTTT
cdr3_aa: CASSLQPGRGDTQYF
v_call: TRBV7-2
d_call: TRBD2
j_call: TRBJ2-3
clone_size: NA

cdr3_nt: TGCGCCAGCAGCTTGGGTAACAGCCAAGAGACCCAGTACTTC
cdr3_aa: CASSLGNSQETQYF
v_call: TRBV5-1
d_call: NA
j_call: TRBJ2-5
clone_size: NA

cdr3_nt: TGTGCCAGCAGCTTGTATCAGGGGGCGGGTGAGACCCAGTACTTC
cdr3_aa: CASSLYQGAGETQYF
v_call: TRBV5-6
d_call: TRBD1
j_call: TRBJ2-5
clone_size: NA

cdr3_nt: TGTGCCAGCAGCTTCGGACTAGCGGGAGTTAATGAGCAGTTCTTC
cdr3_aa: CASSFGLAGVNEQFF
v_call: TRBV7-9
d_call: TRBD2
j_call: TRBJ2-1
clone_size: few

cdr3_nt: TGTGCCAGCAGTCCGGGGCCCAGGGGAGGGGCTACTAATGAAAAACTGTTTTTT
cdr3_aa: CASSPGPRGGATNEKLFF
v_call: TRBV6-6
d_call: NA
j_call: TRBJ1-4
clone_size: NA

cdr3_nt: TGTGCCTGGCTAGCGGGAGGGTCAGATACGCAGTATTTT
cdr3_aa: CAWLAGGSDTQYF
v_call: TRBV30
d_call: TRBD2
j_call: TRBJ2-3
clone_size: NA

cdr3_nt: TGTGCCAGCAGTGAGCGTGGTGCTGAGCAGTTCTTC
cdr3_aa: CASSERGAEQFF
v_call: TRBV6-1
d_call: NA
j_call: TRBJ2-1
clone_size: few

cdr3_nt: TGTGCCAGCAGCGTAGAGAATAGCGGGAGGTCTATAGGCAATGAGCAGTTCTTC
cdr3_aa: CASSVENSGRSIGNEQFF
v_call: TRBV9
d_call: TRBD2
j_call: TRBJ2-1
clone_size: NA

cdr3_nt: TGCGCCAGCAGCCAAGACAGGGGAGATTCACCCCTCCACTTT
cdr3_aa: CASSQDRGDSPLHF
v_call: TRBV4-3
d_call: NA
j_call: TRBJ1-6
clone_size: few

cdr3_nt: TGCGCCAGCAGCCAGTCGGACAGCCTTGAAGCTTTCTTT
cdr3_aa: CASSQSDSLEAFF
v_call: TRBV4-1
d_call: NA
j_call: TRBJ1-1
clone_size: NA

cdr3_nt: TGTGCCAGCAGCGTATCATCTTGGGCCACTGAAGCTTTCTTT
cdr3_aa: CASSVSSWATEAFF
v_call: TRBV9
d_call: NA
j_call: TRBJ1-1
clone_size: NA

cdr3_nt: TGCGCCAGCAGTAGGGGACTAGCGGGAGGGGAGACCCAGTACTTC
cdr3_aa: CASSRGLAGGETQYF
v_call: TRBV5-1
d_call: TRBD2
j_call: TRBJ2-5
clone_size: NA

cdr3_nt: TGTGCCAGCAAACTAGCGGGAGTCTACAATGAGCAGTTCTTC
cdr3_aa: CASKLAGVYNEQFF
v_call: TRBV5-4
d_call: TRBD2
j_call: TRBJ2-1
clone_size: NA

cdr3_nt: TGTGCCAGCGGTCTAAAGGGGTTTGGCACTGAAGCTTTCTTT
cdr3_aa: CASGLKGFGTEAFF
v_call: TRBV3-1/TRBV3-2
d_call: NA
j_call: TRBJ1-1
clone_size: NA

cdr3_nt: TGTGCCAGCAGTTTTAGCGGGGGCACAGATACGCAGTATTTT
cdr3_aa: CASSFSGGTDTQYF
v_call: TRBV27
d_call: TRBD2
j_call: TRBJ2-3
clone_size: few

cdr3_nt: TGTGCCAGCAGCCAGATAACAGGGATTTTGGAGACCCAGTACTTC
cdr3_aa: CASSQITGILETQYF
v_call: TRBV7-9
d_call: NA
j_call: TRBJ2-5
clone_size: NA

cdr3_nt: TGTGCCAGCAGCGTAGAACAGGGGACTAATGAAAAACTGTTTTTT
cdr3_aa: CASSVEQGTNEKLFF
v_call: TRBV9
d_call: TRBD1
j_call: TRBJ1-4
clone_size: NA

cdr3_nt: TGTGCCAGCAGCTCCGACGGGAGGGACACAGATACGCAGTATTTT
cdr3_aa: CASSSDGRDTDTQYF
v_call: TRBV7-3
d_call: TRBD2
j_call: TRBJ2-3
clone_size: NA

cdr3_nt: TGTGCCAGTAGTAACGATCGACTCTCCTACAATGAGCAGTTCTTC
cdr3_aa: CASSNDRLSYNEQFF
v_call: TRBV19
d_call: NA
j_call: TRBJ2-1
clone_size: NA

cdr3_nt: TGTGCCAGCTCACCTCCCGGGACAGGAGGAAGTCAGCCCCAGCATTTT
cdr3_aa: CASSPPGTGGSQPQHF
v_call: TRBV18
d_call: TRBD1
j_call: TRBJ1-5
clone_size: once

cdr3_nt: TGTGCCAGCAGTCGTTCACTCTTGAACACTGAAGCTTTCTTT
cdr3_aa: CASSRSLLNTEAFF
v_call: TRBV27
d_call: NA
j_call: TRBJ1-1
clone_size: NA

cdr3_nt: TGTGCCAGCAGTGTAAGGGTCACTTGGGAGGGGGTCAAGGAAAAACTGTTTTTT
cdr3_aa: CASSVRVTWEGVKEKLFF
v_call: TRBV6-1
d_call: NA
j_call: TRBJ1-4
clone_size: NA

cdr3_nt: TGTGCCACCAGCAGAGATCGGGGACAGGGGACCTACGAGCAGTACTTC
cdr3_aa: CATSRDRGQGTYEQYF
v_call: TRBV15
d_call: TRBD1
j_call: TRBJ2-7
clone_size: once

cdr3_nt: TGTGCCAGTAGTACCCCTAAGGGGCTGGGCACTGAAGCTTTCTTT
cdr3_aa: CASSTPKGLGTEAFF
v_call: TRBV19
d_call: NA
j_call: TRBJ1-1
clone_size: NA

cdr3_nt: TGTGCCAGTAGTCGACGACCGGGACAGGGCTCTAATAATCAGCCCCAGCATTTT
cdr3_aa: CASSRRPGQGSNNQPQHF
v_call: TRBV19
d_call: TRBD1
j_call: TRBJ1-5
clone_size: NA

cdr3_nt: TGTGCCAGCAGCTTCCAGGGTTTGGGGGGCTACACCTTC
cdr3_aa: CASSFQGLGGYTF
v_call: TRBV7-9
d_call: NA
j_call: TRBJ1-2
clone_size: NA

cdr3_nt: TGTGCCAGCAGCGGAAGGACAGGGATCACAGATACGCAGTATTTT
cdr3_aa: CASSGRTGITDTQYF
v_call: TRBV7-6
d_call: TRBD1
j_call: TRBJ2-3
clone_size: NA

cdr3_nt: TGTGCCAGCAGCTTAGGTTTTCAGGAAGACGAGCAGTACTTC
cdr3_aa: CASSLGFQEDEQYF
v_call: TRBV5-8
d_call: NA
j_call: TRBJ2-7
clone_size: NA

cdr3_nt: TGTGCCAGCAGCCAAGGGGCTGGCTATTTCTCCTACGAGCAGTACTTC
cdr3_aa: CASSQGAGYFSYEQYF
v_call: TRBV3-1/TRBV3-2
d_call: NA
j_call: TRBJ2-7
clone_size: NA